The 11 T cell receptor beta chains given below trace back to one sample, sequenced in a study of T-cell reconstitution after alpha-beta-depleted transplantation in children. Unique molecular identifiers featured in how the TCRbeta library was prepared. TCRdb analysed the PCR reads with MiXCR anew, one entry per CDR3 protein. This sample has around 500,000 distinct CDR3 sequences; roughly an eighth occur once, and the top ten carry about 5.6%. The sample here was PBMCs from the stem cell graft donor, taken from the stem cell graft. The origin of the receptors is a human donor who donated a stem cell graft to a child with combined immunodeficiency.

This clonotype was picked up a small number of times. This chain uses TRBV24-1 with TRBJ1-1; 9 nucleotides align to TRBD1. Germline CDR1 reads KGHDR; CDR2 reads SFDVKD. This CDR3 region has 13 residues. Trimming took 3 bases from V and 7 from J; bases not matched to a gene: 2. The CDR3 bases are TGTGCCACCAGTGATCCGACAGGGGGTGAAGCTTTCTTT. Amino acids: CATSDPTGGEAFF.

This clonotype has ten or more counts. The chain recombines TRBV12-3 or TRBV12-4 with TRBJ2-7; a possible D gene is TRBD2 (5 bases). Trimming stripped 2 bases from V and 3 bases from J, with 17 bases between. The CDR3 is made up of 16 amino acids. CDR3 residues: CASSLQGLGGGYEQYF. CDR3 bases: TGTGCCAGCAGTTTACAAGGCCTGGGCGGAGGCTACGAGCAGTACTTC.

This clonotype was counted many times. The V and J genes are TRBV7-9 and TRBJ2-5; weak D call: TRBD2 (6 bases). The V and J ends lost 1 base and 5 bases respectively, with 14 bases between them. The CDR3 loop spans 15 amino acids. Per the germline V gene, CDR1 is SEHNR and CDR2 is FQNEAQ (reference sequence). CDR3 in amino acids: CASSLEGGPRETQYF. CDR3 in DNA: TGTGCCAGCAGCTTAGAGGGAGGCCCGAGGGAGACCCAGTACTTC.

The table lists this clonotype with a few counts. V usage is TRBV7-3 and J usage is TRBJ2-1; D may be TRBD2 (6 bases). The V gene's germline CDR1 is SGHTA and CDR2 FQGTGA. Trimming pared 5 bases from V and 2 bases from J, leaving 10 bases between. CDR3 size: 14 residues. The CDR3, as DNA: TGTGCCAGCAGCCTCGGGAGCCCCTACAATGAGCAGTTCTTC. It codes for CASSLGSPYNEQFF.

This chain links TRBV27 with TRBJ2-5; possible D gene TRBD2, 7 bases. The ends were cut back, 9 bases at V and 0 bases at J, with 11 bases in the middle. This CDR3 has 13 amino acids. Germline V gene sequence: CDR1 MNHEY, CDR2 SMNVEV (reference sequence). CDR3 nucleotide sequence: TGTGCCAGTTGGGGGGGCAACCAAGAGACCCAGTACTTC. Protein product: CASWGGNQETQYF.

The chain uses TRBV15 and TRBJ2-7; unclear D gene. Trimming stripped 9 bases from V and 3 bases from J, with 18 bases between. This CDR3 region has 14 residues. Germline-derived CDR1 and CDR2 are LNHNV and YYDKDF (reference sequence). CDR3 loop: CATSPSTGFYEQYF. CDR3 DNA: TGTGCCACTTCACCCTCCACCGGATTCTACGAGCAGTACTTC.

The chain links TRBV5-4 to TRBJ2-1; 11 nucleotides agree with TRBD2. Germline-derived CDR1 and CDR2 are SGHNT and YYREEE (reference sequence). This CDR3 has 16 residues. V shed 0 bases, J shed 4 bases, and the junction held 3 bases outside the gene matches. CDR3: CASSLEGLADYNEQFF. CDR3 DNA sequence: TGTGCCAGCAGCTTGGAGGGACTAGCGGATTACAATGAGCAGTTCTTC.

In DNA, the CDR3 is TGTGCCAGCAGCTTAGACGTCCACTCCTCCTACAATGAGCAGTTCTTC. Protein product: CASSLDVHSSYNEQFF. V is TRBV11-2 and J is TRBJ2-1; D unresolved. The CDR3 runs 16 residues. Per the germline V gene, CDR1 is SGHAT and CDR2 is FQNNGV. V dropped 0 bases and J dropped 0 bases, with 9 bases sitting between them.

This clonotype was found a few times. J is TRBJ1-2 and V is TRBV12-3 or TRBV12-4, with 7 positions matching TRBD1. Losses at the gene ends were 7 bases for V and 5 bases for J; bases not matched to a gene: 10. This CDR3 is built from 14 residues. The CDR3 nucleotides read TGTGCCAGCAAACTTTATGGCAGGGGGTATGGCTACACCTTC. This codes for CASKLYGRGYGYTF.

The J gene is TRBJ2-1, the V gene TRBV7-6, with D possibly being TRBD2 (6 bases). The CDR3 is 17 amino acids. Trimming stripped 1 base from V and 8 bases from J, with 21 bases between. CDR1 is SGHVS and CDR2 is FNYEAQ in the germline V gene. The CDR3 DNA reads as TGTGCCAGCAGCTTAGAGATAGGGGCTAGCGTGTCGGATGAGCAGTTCTTC. Translated, it gives CASSLEIGASVSDEQFF.

The rearrangement uses TRBV15 and TRBJ1-2; maybe TRBD1 (6 bases). CDR1 LNHNV and CDR2 YYDKDF come from the germline V gene (reference sequence). The CDR3 is 14 residues long. Trimming removed 0 bases at V and 4 bases at J, with 9 bases between. CDR3 DNA: TGTGCCACCAGCAGAGAAACAGGGTTCTATGGCTACACCTTC. It encodes CATSRETGFYGYTF.